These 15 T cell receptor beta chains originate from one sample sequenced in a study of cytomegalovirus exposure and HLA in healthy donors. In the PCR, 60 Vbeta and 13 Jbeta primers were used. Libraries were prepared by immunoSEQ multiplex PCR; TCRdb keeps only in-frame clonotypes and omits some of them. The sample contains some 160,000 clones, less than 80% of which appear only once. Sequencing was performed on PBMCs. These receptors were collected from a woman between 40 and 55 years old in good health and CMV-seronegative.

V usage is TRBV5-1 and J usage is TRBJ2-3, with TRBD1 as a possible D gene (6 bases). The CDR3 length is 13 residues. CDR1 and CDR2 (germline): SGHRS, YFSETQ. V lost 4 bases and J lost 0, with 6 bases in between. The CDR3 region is CASSQGSTDTQYF. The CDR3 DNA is TGCGCCAGCAGCCAGGGGAGCACAGATACGCAGTATTTT.

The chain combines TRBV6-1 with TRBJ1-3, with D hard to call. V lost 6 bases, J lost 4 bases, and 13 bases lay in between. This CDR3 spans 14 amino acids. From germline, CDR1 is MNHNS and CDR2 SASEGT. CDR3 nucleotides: TGTGCCAGCAGAGGAATTGACAAGGGAAACACCATATATTTT. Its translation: CASRGIDKGNTIYF.

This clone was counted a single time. CDR3 sequence: CASSYGTHYEQYF. The CDR3 coding sequence is TGCGCCAGCAGCTACGGGACTCACTACGAGCAGTACTTC. This chain uses TRBV5-1 with TRBJ2-5; weak D call: TRBD2 (6 bases). The J call is doubtful: the DNA matches TRBJ2-7 better. CDR1 SGHRS and CDR2 YFSETQ come from the germline V gene. The CDR3 runs 13 residues.

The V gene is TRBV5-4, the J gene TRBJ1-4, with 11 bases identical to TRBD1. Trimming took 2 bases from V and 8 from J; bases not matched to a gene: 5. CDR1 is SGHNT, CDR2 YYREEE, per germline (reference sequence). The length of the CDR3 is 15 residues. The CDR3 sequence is CASSFVGQGAEKLFF. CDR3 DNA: TGTGCCAGCAGCTTTGTCGGACAGGGGGCCGAAAAACTGTTTTTT.

The CDR3: CASSWGQEETQYF. The CDR3 nucleotides read TGTGCCAGCAGCTGGGGACAGGAAGAGACCCAGTACTTC. This chain uses TRBV5-6 with TRBJ2-5; 8 bases are a match to TRBD1. V was clipped by 3 bases and J by 3 bases; unmatched bases: 1. CDR1 and CDR2 (germline): SGHDT, YYEEEE. The CDR3 consists of 13 residues.

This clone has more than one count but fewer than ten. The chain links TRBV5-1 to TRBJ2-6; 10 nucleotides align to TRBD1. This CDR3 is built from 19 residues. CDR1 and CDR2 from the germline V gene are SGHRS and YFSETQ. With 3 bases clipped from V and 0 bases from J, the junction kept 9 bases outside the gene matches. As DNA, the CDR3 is TGCGCCAGCAGCTCTGAGGGACAGGGGAAGGGCTCTGGGGCCAACGTCCTGACTTTC. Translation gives CASSSEGQGKGSGANVLTF.

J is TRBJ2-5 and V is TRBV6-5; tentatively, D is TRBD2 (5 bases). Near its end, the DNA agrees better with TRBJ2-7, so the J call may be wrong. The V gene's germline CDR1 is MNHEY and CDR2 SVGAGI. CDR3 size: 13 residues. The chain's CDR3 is CASSSGVAYEQYF. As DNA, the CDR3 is TGTGCCAGCAGTTCCGGGGTCGCCTACGAGCAGTACTTC.

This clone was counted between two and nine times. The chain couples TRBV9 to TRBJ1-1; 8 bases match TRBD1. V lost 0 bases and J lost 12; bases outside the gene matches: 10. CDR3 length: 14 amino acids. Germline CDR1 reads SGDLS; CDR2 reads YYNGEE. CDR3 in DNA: TGTGCCAGCAGCGTAGCATCAGGGGGCGCGAGGACTTTCTTT. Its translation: CASSVASGGARTFF.

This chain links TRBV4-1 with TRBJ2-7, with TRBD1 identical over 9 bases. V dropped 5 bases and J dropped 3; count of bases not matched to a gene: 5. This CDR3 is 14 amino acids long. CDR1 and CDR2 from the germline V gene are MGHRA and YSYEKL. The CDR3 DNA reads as TGCGCCAGCAGCGCGGACAGGGGTTTCTACGAGCAGTACTTC. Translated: CASSADRGFYEQYF.

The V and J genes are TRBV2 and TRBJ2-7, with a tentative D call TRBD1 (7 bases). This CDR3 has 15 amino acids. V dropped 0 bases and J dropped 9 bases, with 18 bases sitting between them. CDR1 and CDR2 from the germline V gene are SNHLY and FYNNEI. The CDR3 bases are TGTGCCAGCAGTGAAGCAAATAACAGGGGAGGCAGGCAGTACTTC. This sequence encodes CASSEANNRGGRQYF.

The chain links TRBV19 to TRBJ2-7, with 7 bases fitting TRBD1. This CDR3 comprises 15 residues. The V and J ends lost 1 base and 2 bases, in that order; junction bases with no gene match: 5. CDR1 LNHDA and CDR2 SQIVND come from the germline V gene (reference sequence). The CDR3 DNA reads TGTGCCAGTAGTATAGTGGGGCAGGGGGCCTACGAGCAGTACTTC. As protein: CASSIVGQGAYEQYF.

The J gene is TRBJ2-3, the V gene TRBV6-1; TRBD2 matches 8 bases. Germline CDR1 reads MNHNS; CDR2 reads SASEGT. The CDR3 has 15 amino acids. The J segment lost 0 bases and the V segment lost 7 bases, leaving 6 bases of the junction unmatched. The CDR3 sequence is CASNRLASSTDTQYF. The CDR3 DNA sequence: TGTGCCAGCAATAGACTAGCGTCTAGCACAGATACGCAGTATTTT.

The CDR3 DNA sequence: TGTGCCAGCAGTTTAATCGGGACAGGGACGTACACCTTC. It translates to CASSLIGTGTYTF. This chain links TRBV27 with TRBJ1-2; 9 bases line up with TRBD1. CDR1 MNHEY and CDR2 SMNVEV come from the germline V gene (reference sequence). V trimming: 2 bases; J trimming: 11 bases; junction bases outside the gene matches: 6. CDR3 length: 13 amino acids.

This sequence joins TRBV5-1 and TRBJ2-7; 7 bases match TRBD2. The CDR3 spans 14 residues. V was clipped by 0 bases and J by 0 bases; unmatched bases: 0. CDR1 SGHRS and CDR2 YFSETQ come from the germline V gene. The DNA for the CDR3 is TGCGCCAGCAGCTTGGGGACTAGCTCCTACGAGCAGTACTTC. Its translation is CASSLGTSSYEQYF.

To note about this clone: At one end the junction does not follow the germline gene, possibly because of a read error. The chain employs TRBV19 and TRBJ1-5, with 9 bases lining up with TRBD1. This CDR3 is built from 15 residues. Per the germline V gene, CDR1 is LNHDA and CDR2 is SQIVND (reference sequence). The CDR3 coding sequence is TGTGCCAGTAGTGTCAATACAGGGGGCAACCAGCCCCAGCATTTT. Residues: CASSVNTGGNQPQHF.